This passage covers 17 T cell receptor beta chains from one sample sequenced in a study of CXCR3-negative and CXCR3-positive naive CD8 T cells. Points from the study as a whole: Against CXCR3-negative naive cells, CXCR3-positive naive cells showed more hydrophobic TRB CDR3s.

It was by 5' RACE with UMI labels that the TRB cDNA libraries were prepared. TCRdb re-called the 5' RACE reads and shows each CDR3 protein once, DNA omitted. The listing contains tens of thousands of distinct CDR3 sequences. Their antigens remain unidentified. The specimen was naive CXCR3+ CD8+ T cells from blood. Subset denoted: CD45RO-CCR7+CD27+CD95- naive CD8+ T cells expressing CXCR3 (TNR3+). These receptors all come from a human donor in good health. Some clones in this sample may be carry-over from other donors' samples.

The chain uses TRBV20-1 and TRBJ2-1; TCRdb reports TRBD2, a call that lacks DNA to check it against. The CDR3 runs 14 residues. Germline CDR1 DFQATT, CDR2 SNEGSKA (reference sequence). The CDR3 region is CSARDSGGATEQFF.

The chain combines TRBV7-9 with TRBJ2-7. Germline CDR1 SEHNR, CDR2 FQNEAQ (reference sequence). The CDR3 contains 12 residues. The CDR3 loop is CASSFITYEQYF. The full variable domain, rest sourced from reference TRBV7-9 and TRBJ2-7, is DTGVSQNPRHKITKRGQNVTFRCDPISEHNRLYWYRQTLGQGPEFLTYFQNEAQLEKSRLLSDRFSAERPKGSFSTLEIQRTEQGDSAMYLCASSFITYEQYFGPGTRLTVT.

The chain links TRBV6-2 or TRBV6-3 to TRBJ1-1. Per germline, CDR1 MNHEY and CDR2 SVGEGT. The CDR3 consists of 15 residues. CDR3: CASSSHVFPSTEAFF.

This rearrangement joins TRBV2 to TRBJ1-1; lacking DNA, the TRBD1 call made by TCRdb goes unchecked. CDR3 length equals 17 residues. Germline CDR1 is SNHLY and CDR2 is FYNNEI. CDR3 sequence reads: CASSEALEQGGDTEAFF.

V and J are TRBV14 and TRBJ2-1. Germline V gene sequence: CDR1 SGHDN, CDR2 FVKESK. This CDR3 has 16 residues. CDR3 residues: CASSQGNVNSYNEQFF.

V gene TRBV20-1 combines with J gene TRBJ2-1; TCRdb reports TRBD1, a call that lacks DNA to check it against. The CDR3 runs 13 residues. CDR1 and CDR2 (germline): DFQATT, SNEGSKA (reference sequence). The CDR3: CSPYGGDLNEQFF.

The chain uses TRBV6-2 or TRBV6-3 and TRBJ2-5; TCRdb lists TRBD2, though no DNA is available to test this call. The CDR3 runs 16 residues. CDR1 is MNHEY and CDR2 is SVGEGT in the germline V gene. CDR3 protein: CASSYESGGTQETQYF.

The chain employs TRBV20-1 and TRBJ1-5; without DNA, the TCRdb call of TRBD1 cannot be checked. CDR1 and CDR2 from the germline V gene are DFQATT and SNEGSKA (reference sequence). The CDR3 runs to 16 residues. The CDR3 region is CSAWDRGSPGNQPQHF.

The chain has TRBV4-3 and TRBJ2-7; lacking DNA, the TRBD1 call made by TCRdb goes unchecked. Germline CDR1 LGHNA, CDR2 YSLEER. The CDR3 has 13 amino acids. CDR3 amino acids: CASSRDDAYEQYF.

This rearrangement joins TRBV5-5 to TRBJ2-1; TCRdb returns TRBD2, unconfirmable since there is no DNA. The germline CDR1 and CDR2 sequences are SGHKS and YYEKEE (reference sequence). The CDR3 loop spans 14 amino acids. CDR3 sequence: CASHWEVSYNEQFF.

The gene calls are TRBV2 and TRBJ2-7; checking the TCRdb D call of TRBD2 is not possible without DNA. This CDR3 is built from 15 residues. CDR1 SNHLY and CDR2 FYNNEI come from the germline V gene. Here the CDR3 reads CASLGWEGQSYEQYF.

The rearrangement links TRBV12-3 or TRBV12-4 to TRBJ1-2; TCRdb's assignment of TRBD1 cannot be checked, as there is no DNA. The CDR3 contains 14 residues. The CDR3 loop is CASSLGTGSYGYTF.

The chain carries TRBV3-1 and TRBJ2-1; the TCRdb call, TRBD1, lacks DNA for checking. The CDR3 loop spans 15 amino acids. CDR1 is LGHDT, CDR2 YNNKEL, per germline (reference sequence). CDR3 sequence: CASSQVTGGFNEQFF.

V and J are TRBV6-2 or TRBV6-3 and TRBJ2-6; TCRdb calls TRBD1, which cannot be checked without DNA. The germline V gene encodes CDR1 MNHEY and CDR2 SVGEGT. The CDR3 contains 15 residues. This CDR3 is CAIRDRVVGANVLTF.

J is TRBJ1-5 and V is TRBV7-8. Germline V CDR1 and CDR2: SGHVS, FQNEAQ. There are 17 residues in the CDR3. The CDR3 loop is CASSLVNGDYSNQPQHF. The full variable domain, in which reference TRBV7-8 and TRBJ1-5 provide the parts outside the CDR3, is GAGVSQSPRYKVAKRGQDVALRCDPISGHVSLFWYQQALGQGPEFLTYFQNEAQLDKSGLPSDRFFAERPEGSVSTLKIQRTQQEDSAVYLCASSLVNGDYSNQPQHFGDGTRLSIL.

The rearrangement uses TRBV11-2 and TRBJ2-3; TCRdb designates TRBD2, a call that cannot be tested without DNA. The CDR3 is 16 amino acids. Per the germline V gene, CDR1 is SGHAT and CDR2 is FQNNGV. This chain's CDR3 is CASSSIAGYSTDTQYF.

The chain is built from TRBV6-6 and TRBJ2-5; TCRdb's D call of TRBD2 is untestable without DNA. CDR1 is MNHNY and CDR2 is SVGAGI in the germline V gene (reference sequence). This CDR3 contains 17 residues. The CDR3 reads CASAPGTWALTGGTQYF.